These T cell receptor beta chains were read from a single sample in a study of memory CD4+ T cells and cytomegalovirus serostatus. The table came from immunoSEQ multiplex PCR; TCRdb's copy has only in-frame clones and leaves some out. In the table there are about 82,000 clones, roughly 80% of which are singletons. The source material was memory CD4+ T cells from blood. The receptors stem from an adult in good health and CMV-seronegative. Both conserved end residues are part of each CDR3. A D gene is named only where the DNA matches it firmly. Not all rows give a size; the values are once, few, many and, for expanded clones, a class.

>NA|TRBD2|TRBV7-6|TRBJ2-1
TGTGCCAGCAGCTTAGAAGGGGCTAGCGGTTACAATGAGCAGTTCTTC
CASSLEGASGYNEQFF
>NA|NA|TRBV5-1|TRBJ1-4
TGCGCCGGGGAGGGGGGCCCTAATGAAAAACTGTTTTTT
CAGEGGPNEKLFF
>NA|NA|TRBV5-5|TRBJ2-7
TGTGCCAGCAGCTTGGTCGGGTACGAGCAGTACTTC
CASSLVGYEQYF
>once|NA|TRBV4-1|TRBJ2-1
TGCGCCAGCAGCCAAGGCCCTAGCAGGGGGGTTATGGATGAGCAGTTCTTC
CASSQGPSRGVMDEQFF
>NA|NA|TRBV11-2|TRBJ2-7
TGTGCCAGCAGCTTAGAAATTTACTACGAGCAGTACTTC
CASSLEIYYEQYF
>NA|NA|TRBV19|TRBJ2-7
TGTGCCAGTAGTATCCAGGGATCGGCTTCCTACGAGCAGTACTTC
CASSIQGSASYEQYF
>NA|TRBD2|TRBV30|TRBJ2-5
TGTGCCTGGAGTGGACTAGCGAGGGAGACCCAGTACTTC
CAWSGLARETQYF
>NA|TRBD2|TRBV5-1|TRBJ2-5
TGCGCCAGCAGCACGGGACTAGCGGGGGGCATCATATCTCAAGAGACCCAGTACTTC
CASSTGLAGGIISQETQYF
>NA|TRBD1|TRBV7-3|TRBJ2-6
TGTGCCAGCAGCTCACAGGGGGCAGGGGGGGCCAACGTCCTGACTTTC
CASSSQGAGGANVLTF
>NA|NA|TRBV29-1|TRBJ1-2
TGCAGCGTTGAAAAGGGGGACTATGGCTACACCTTC
CSVEKGDYGYTF
>once|TRBD1|TRBV11-1|TRBJ1-1
TGTGCCAGCAGCCAGACAGGGGGCGCGAGGGCTGAAGCTTTCTTT
CASSQTGGARAEAFF
>NA|NA|TRBV2|TRBJ1-5
TGTGCCAGCAGTGCCTGGGGCAATCAGCCCCAGCATTTT
CASSAWGNQPQHF
>NA|NA|TRBV20-1|TRBJ2-7
TGCAGTGCTACAACCGGCTACGAGCAGTACTTC
CSATTGYEQYF
>NA|TRBD1|TRBV2|TRBJ1-1
TGTGCCAGCAGGGACCGGACAGGGGGCACTGAAGCTTTCTTT
CASRDRTGGTEAFF
>few|TRBD1|TRBV19|TRBJ1-2
TGTGCCAGTAGTATTTGGGACAGGGTTTTTGGCTACACCTTC
CASSIWDRVFGYTF
>NA|NA|TRBV28|TRBJ2-7
TGTGCCAGCACGCCCAGCAGGGACTCCTACGAGCAGTACTTC
CASTPSRDSYEQYF